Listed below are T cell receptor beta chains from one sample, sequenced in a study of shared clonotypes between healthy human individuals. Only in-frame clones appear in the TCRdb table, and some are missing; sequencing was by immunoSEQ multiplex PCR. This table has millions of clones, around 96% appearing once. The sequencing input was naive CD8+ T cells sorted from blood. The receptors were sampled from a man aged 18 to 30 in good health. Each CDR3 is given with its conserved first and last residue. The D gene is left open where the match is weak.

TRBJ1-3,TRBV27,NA,CASRIPRSTIYF,TGTGCCAGCAGGATCCCGAGGAGCACCATATATTTT
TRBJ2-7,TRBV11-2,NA,CASSLEPRLGLFPEQYF,TGTGCCAGCAGCTTAGAACCCCGTCTAGGCCTATTTCCCGAGCAGTACTTC
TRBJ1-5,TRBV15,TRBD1,CATSKFRGPDQPQHF,TGTGCCACCAGCAAGTTCAGGGGGCCGGATCAGCCCCAGCATTTT
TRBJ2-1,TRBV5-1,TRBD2,CASSWTSGGNEQFF,TGCGCCAGCAGCTGGACTAGCGGGGGGAATGAGCAGTTCTTC
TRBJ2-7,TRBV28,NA,CASRVGQPTYEQYF,TGTGCCAGCAGGGTAGGACAGCCCACCTACGAGCAGTACTTC
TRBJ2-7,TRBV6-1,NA,CASTLEGYAYEQYF,TGTGCCAGCACTTTGGAGGGGTACGCCTACGAGCAGTACTTC
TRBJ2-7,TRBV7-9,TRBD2,CASSGTSGFYEQYF,TGTGCCAGCAGCGGGACTAGCGGTTTCTACGAGCAGTACTTC
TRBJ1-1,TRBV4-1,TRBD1,CASSQEGTGGEAFF,TGCGCCAGCAGCCAAGAGGGAACAGGGGGGGAAGCTTTCTTT
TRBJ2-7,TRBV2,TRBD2,CASTRIAGHEQYF,TGTGCCAGCACCCGAATAGCGGGCCACGAGCAGTACTTC
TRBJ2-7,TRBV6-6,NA,CASSYSGVAYEQYF,TGTGCCAGCAGTTACTCGGGGGTTGCTTACGAGCAGTACTTC
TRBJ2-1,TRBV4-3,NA,CASSQDRESYNEQFF,TGCGCCAGCAGCCAAGATCGGGAGTCCTACAATGAGCAGTTCTTC
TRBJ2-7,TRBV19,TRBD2,CASSIGLAATYEQYF,TGTGCCAGTAGTATCGGGCTAGCGGCCACCTACGAGCAGTACTTC
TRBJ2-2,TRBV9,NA,CASSVVQLPPTGELFF,TGTGCCAGCAGCGTAGTCCAACTACCCCCCACCGGGGAGCTGTTTTTT
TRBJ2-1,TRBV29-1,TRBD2,CSVKREYDNEQFF,TGCAGCGTCAAGCGGGAGTACGACAATGAGCAGTTCTTC